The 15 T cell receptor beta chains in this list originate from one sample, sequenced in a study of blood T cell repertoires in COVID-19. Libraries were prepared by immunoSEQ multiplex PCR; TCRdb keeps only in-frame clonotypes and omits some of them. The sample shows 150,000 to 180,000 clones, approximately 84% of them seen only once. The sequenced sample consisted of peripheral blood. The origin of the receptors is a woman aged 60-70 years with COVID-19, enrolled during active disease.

The CDR3 coding sequence is TGTGCCAGCAGCCCCGGGACAGTCTATGGCTACACCTTC. The encoded protein is CASSPGTVYGYTF. V is TRBV14 and J is TRBJ1-2, with 7 positions matching TRBD1. This CDR3 contains 13 residues. The junction had 3 bases not matched to a gene; V was cut back by 4 bases and J by 4 bases. CDR1 is SGHDN and CDR2 is FVKESK in the germline V gene.

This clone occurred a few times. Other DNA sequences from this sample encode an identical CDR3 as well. This CDR3 is CASSLQGGGYTF. The CDR3 DNA follows: TGTGCCAGTAGCCTACAGGGGGGTGGCTACACCTTC. The gene calls are TRBV19 and TRBJ1-2; 8 bases match TRBD1. The V gene end was trimmed by 6 bases and the J gene end by 7 bases; junction bases not matched to a gene: 4. The V gene's germline CDR1 is LNHDA and CDR2 SQIVND (reference sequence). The CDR3 totals 12 residues.

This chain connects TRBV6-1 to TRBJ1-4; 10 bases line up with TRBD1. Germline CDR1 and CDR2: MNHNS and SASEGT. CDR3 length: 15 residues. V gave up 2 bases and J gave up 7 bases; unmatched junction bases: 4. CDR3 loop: CASSERQGAAEKLFF. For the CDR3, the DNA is TGTGCCAGCAGTGAACGACAGGGGGCGGCTGAAAAACTGTTTTTT.

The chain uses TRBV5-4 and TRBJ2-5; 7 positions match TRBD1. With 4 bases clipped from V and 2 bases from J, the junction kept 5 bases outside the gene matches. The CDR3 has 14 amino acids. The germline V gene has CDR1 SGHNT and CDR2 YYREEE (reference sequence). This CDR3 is CASSQGTVQETQYF. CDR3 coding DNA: TGTGCCAGCAGCCAAGGGACAGTTCAAGAGACCCAGTACTTC.

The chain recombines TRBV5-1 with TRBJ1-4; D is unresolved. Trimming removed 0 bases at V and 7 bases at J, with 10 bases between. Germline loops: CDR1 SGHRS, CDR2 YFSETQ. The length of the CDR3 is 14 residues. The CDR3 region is CASSLGHTSEKLFF. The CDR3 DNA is TGCGCCAGCAGCTTGGGACATACGAGTGAAAAACTGTTTTTT.

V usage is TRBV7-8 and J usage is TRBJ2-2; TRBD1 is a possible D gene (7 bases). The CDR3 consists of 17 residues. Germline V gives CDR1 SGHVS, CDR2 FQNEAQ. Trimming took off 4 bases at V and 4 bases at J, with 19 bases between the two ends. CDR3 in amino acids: CASSSPRRGLSTGELFF. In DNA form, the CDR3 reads TGTGCCAGCAGCTCCCCTAGGAGGGGGCTTTCCACCGGGGAGCTGTTTTTT.

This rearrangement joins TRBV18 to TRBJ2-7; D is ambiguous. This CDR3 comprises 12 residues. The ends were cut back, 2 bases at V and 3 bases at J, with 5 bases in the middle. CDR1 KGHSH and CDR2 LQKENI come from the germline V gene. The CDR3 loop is CASSPGRYEQYF. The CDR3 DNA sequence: TGTGCCAGCTCACCAGGGCGCTACGAGCAGTACTTC.

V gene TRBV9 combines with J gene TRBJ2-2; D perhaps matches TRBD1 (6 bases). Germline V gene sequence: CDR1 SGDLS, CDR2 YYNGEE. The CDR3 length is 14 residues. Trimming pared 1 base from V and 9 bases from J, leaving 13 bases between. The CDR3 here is CASSVNYRARELFF. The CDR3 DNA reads TGTGCCAGCAGCGTAAACTACAGGGCCCGGGAGCTGTTTTTT.

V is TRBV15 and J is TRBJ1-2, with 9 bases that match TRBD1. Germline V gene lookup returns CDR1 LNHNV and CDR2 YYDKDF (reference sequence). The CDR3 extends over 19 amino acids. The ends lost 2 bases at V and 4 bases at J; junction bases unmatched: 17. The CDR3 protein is CATSRPLPGQGGQGYGYTF. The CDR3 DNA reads TGTGCCACCAGCAGACCCCTCCCGGGACAGGGTGGGCAGGGCTATGGCTACACCTTC.

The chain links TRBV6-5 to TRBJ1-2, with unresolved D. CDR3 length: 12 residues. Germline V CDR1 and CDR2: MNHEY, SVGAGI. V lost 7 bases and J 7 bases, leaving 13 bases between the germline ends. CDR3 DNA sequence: TGTGCCAGCACAATCAGTGGTCTTGGCTACACCTTC. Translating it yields CASTISGLGYTF.

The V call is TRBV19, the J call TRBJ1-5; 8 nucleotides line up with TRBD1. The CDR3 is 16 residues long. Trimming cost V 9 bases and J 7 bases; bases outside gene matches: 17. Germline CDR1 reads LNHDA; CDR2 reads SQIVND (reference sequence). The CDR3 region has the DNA TGTGCCAGCTCCAACGAGGGCAGGGGGCGCGACCAGCCCCAGCATTTT. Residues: CASSNEGRGRDQPQHF.

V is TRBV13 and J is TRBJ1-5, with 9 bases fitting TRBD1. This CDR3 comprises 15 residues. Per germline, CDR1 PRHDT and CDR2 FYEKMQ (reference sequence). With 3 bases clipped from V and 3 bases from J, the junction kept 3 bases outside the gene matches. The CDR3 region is CASSLGQGYNQPQHF. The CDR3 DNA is TGTGCCAGCAGCTTGGGACAGGGATACAATCAGCCCCAGCATTTT.

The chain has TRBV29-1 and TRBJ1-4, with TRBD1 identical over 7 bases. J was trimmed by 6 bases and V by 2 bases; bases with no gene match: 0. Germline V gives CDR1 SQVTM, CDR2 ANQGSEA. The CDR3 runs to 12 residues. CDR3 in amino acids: CSVEQGDEKLFF. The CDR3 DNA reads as TGCAGCGTTGAACAGGGGGATGAAAAACTGTTTTTT. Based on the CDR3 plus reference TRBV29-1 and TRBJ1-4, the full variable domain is SAVISQKPSRDICQRGTSLTIQCQVDSQVTMMFWYRQQPGQSLTLIATANQGSEATYESGFVIDKFPISRPNLTFSTLTVSNMSPEDSSIYLCSVEQGDEKLFFGSGTQLSVL.

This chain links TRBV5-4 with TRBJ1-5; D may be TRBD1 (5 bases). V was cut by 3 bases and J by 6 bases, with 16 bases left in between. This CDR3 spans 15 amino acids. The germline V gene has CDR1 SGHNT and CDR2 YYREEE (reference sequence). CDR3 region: CASSSSTESLQPQHF. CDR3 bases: TGTGCCAGCAGCTCGTCGACAGAAAGTCTTCAGCCCCAGCATTTT.

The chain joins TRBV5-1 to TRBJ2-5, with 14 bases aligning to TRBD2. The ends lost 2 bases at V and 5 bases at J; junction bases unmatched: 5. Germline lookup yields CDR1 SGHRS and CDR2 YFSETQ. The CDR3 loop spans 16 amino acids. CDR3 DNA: TGCGCCAGCAGCTTTACCAGGACTAGCGGGGGGGAGACCCAGTACTTC. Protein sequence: CASSFTRTSGGETQYF.